A single sample is the source of the 7 T cell receptor beta chains below, sequenced in a study of cytomegalovirus exposure and HLA in healthy donors. Repertoires were generated with immunoSEQ multiplex PCR, while TCRdb's copy carries only in-frame clones and drops some. The sample carries 200,000 to 250,000 clones, roughly 91% recorded once. Source material: PBMCs. The receptors here all came from a woman aged 18-29 years in good health and CMV-seropositive.

This chain links TRBV18 with TRBJ1-1; D gene ambiguous. With 6 bases removed from V and 5 bases from J, the gap between germline ends came to 16 bases. The CDR3 is 14 residues long. CDR1 and CDR2 (germline): KGHSH, LQKENI. CDR3 in amino acids: CASSGQPRRTEAFF. CDR3 DNA sequence: TGTGCCAGCTCCGGCCAGCCCCGGAGGACTGAAGCTTTCTTT. Full variable domain (outside the CDR3, taken from reference TRBV18 and TRBJ1-1): NAGVMQNPRHLVRRRGQEARLRCSPMKGHSHVYWYRQLPEEGLKFMVYLQKENIIDESGMPKERFSAEFPKEGPSILRIQQVVRGDSAAYFCASSGQPRRTEAFFGQGTRLTVV.

V gene TRBV9 combines with J gene TRBJ1-4; D unclear. This CDR3 spans 16 amino acids. Trimming pared 3 bases from V and 2 bases from J, leaving 14 bases between. The germline V gene encodes CDR1 SGDLS and CDR2 YYNGEE. This CDR3 reads CASSAEGGATNEKLFF. As DNA, the CDR3 is TGTGCCAGCAGCGCCGAAGGTGGAGCCACTAATGAAAAACTGTTTTTT. Complete variable domain (other parts from reference TRBV9 and TRBJ1-4): DSGVTQTPKHLITATGQRVTLRCSPRSGDLSVYWYQQSLDQGLQFLIQYYNGEERAKGNILERFSAQQFPDLHSELNLSSLELGDSALYFCASSAEGGATNEKLFFGSGTQLSVL.

This clone has only one observation. The J gene is TRBJ2-7, the V gene TRBV27; 8 nucleotides match TRBD2. Germline V gene sequence: CDR1 MNHEY, CDR2 SMNVEV (reference sequence). The CDR3 length is 14 residues. V shed 6 bases and J 6 bases; nucleotides not matched to a gene: 10. CDR3 coding DNA: TGTGCCAGCAGAATGAGCGGGAGTTTATTCGAGCAGTACTTC. This gives the protein CASRMSGSLFEQYF.

The chain recombines TRBV28 with TRBJ2-7; 9 bases map to TRBD1. Losses at the gene ends were 5 bases for V and 5 bases for J; bases not matched to a gene: 7. The CDR3 is made up of 14 amino acids. In germline, CDR1 is MDHEN, CDR2 SYDVKM. As DNA, the CDR3 is TGTGCCAGCAGTGGGACAGGGATGGTACACGAGCAGTACTTC. Translated: CASSGTGMVHEQYF.

J is TRBJ1-2 and V is TRBV7-8; tentatively, D is TRBD1 (5 bases). Germline V lookup: CDR1 SGHVS, CDR2 FQNEAQ. The CDR3 runs 17 residues. V lost 2 bases and J 2 bases, leaving 18 bases between the germline ends. As DNA, the CDR3 is TGTGCCAGCAGCTTACGTCCGGAGGGGAGGGCAAACTATGGCTACACCTTC. Amino acid sequence: CASSLRPEGRANYGYTF.

The V call is TRBV7-9, the J call TRBJ2-7; the D gene is possibly TRBD1 (5 bases). This CDR3 is 16 amino acids long. Trimming took off 2 bases at V and 1 base at J, with 15 bases between the two ends. Looked up from germline, CDR1 is SEHNR and CDR2 is FQNEAQ (reference sequence). For the CDR3, the DNA is TGTGCCAGCAGCTTATCTGCACAGGCGGTATCCTACGAGCAGTACTTC. This translates into CASSLSAQAVSYEQYF.

The V gene is TRBV19, the J gene TRBJ1-5, with 10 bases aligning to TRBD1. The ends lost 4 bases at V and 4 bases at J; junction bases unmatched: 7. Looked up from germline, CDR1 is LNHDA and CDR2 is SQIVND (reference sequence). This CDR3 region has 16 residues. In nucleotides, the CDR3 is TGTGCCAGTAGTACCTCGGGGACAGGGGATAATCAGCCCCAGCATTTT. Translation: CASSTSGTGDNQPQHF.